This T cell receptor beta chain is drawn from a study of post-analysis software for immune sequencing data. Study background: Progressive-relapsing, secondary progressive and relapsing-remitting multiple sclerosis were among the disease courses included.

General study findings and limits: Multiple sclerosis patients had significantly lower normalized Chao1 diversity than controls. Roughly five TRBV segments were more frequent in patients than controls; TRBV5-6, TRBV5-1 and TRBV20-1 belonged to this group. Samples sharing a preparation batch grouped tightly together when assessed by F measure.

The CDR3 contains 17 residues. Germline-derived CDR1 and CDR2 are MNHNS and SASEGT. V was pared by 7 bases and J by 0 bases, with 12 bases of the junction left unmatched. As for this clonotype: The antigen remains undetermined.

Built from TCR beta cDNA, the libraries had unique molecular identifiers in them. TCRdb redid the calling of the PCR reads with MiXCR, one entry per CDR3 protein. The sample lists under 900,000 distinct CDR3 sequences; around 50% were seen once. What was sequenced was blood. The TCR comes from a girl aged 10 to 17 with multiple sclerosis. The chain is built from TRBV6-1 and TRBJ2-1; 7 bases map to TRBD2. The CDR3 nucleotides read TGTGCCAGCACGGCGTTAGCGGGCGTTAGCTCCTACAATGAGCAGTTCTTC. This gives the protein CASTALAGVSSYNEQFF.